This passage covers 25 T cell receptor beta chains from one sample sequenced in a study of blood T cell repertoires in COVID-19. Sequencing used immunoSEQ multiplex PCR; TCRdb keeps in-frame clones, though not all of them. The sample lists roughly 95,000 clones, about 80% occurring once. Source material: peripheral blood. Receptors were obtained from a man between 60 and 75 years old with acute or convalescent COVID-19.

This rearrangement joins TRBV12-3 or TRBV12-4 to TRBJ1-2; tentative D call: TRBD1 (6 bases). The CDR3 covers 12 residues. With 5 bases removed from V and 8 bases from J, the gap between germline ends came to 12 bases. The CDR3 region has the DNA TGTGCCAGCAGTACGTGGACAGCCGGCTACACCTTC. Translating gives CASSTWTAGYTF.

The CDR3 loop reads CASSPGTSGGVQETQYF. As DNA, the CDR3 is TGTGCCAGCAGCCCCGGGACTAGCGGGGGGGTTCAAGAGACCCAGTACTTC. V is TRBV7-8 and J is TRBJ2-5; TRBD2 matches 16 bases. Trimming cost V 5 bases and J 2 bases; bases outside gene matches: 5. This CDR3 is built from 17 residues. The germline gives CDR1 SGHVS, CDR2 FQNEAQ.

The rearrangement joins TRBV7-8 to TRBJ2-7; 7 bases are a match to TRBD1. Germline CDR1 and CDR2: SGHVS and FQNEAQ. The CDR3 is 15 residues long. The V gene end was trimmed by 4 bases and the J gene end by 6 bases; junction bases not matched to a gene: 12. CDR3 in amino acids: CASSSPSDRPTEQYV. The CDR3 nucleotides read TGTGCCAGCAGCTCGCCATCGGACAGGCCTACCGAGCAGTACGTC.

The rearrangement uses TRBV19 and TRBJ2-3; 10 bases are a match to TRBD1. Germline V gene sequence: CDR1 LNHDA, CDR2 SQIVND (reference sequence). The V and J ends lost 5 bases and 5 bases, in that order; junction bases with no gene match: 7. This CDR3 comprises 15 residues. As DNA, the CDR3 is TGTGCCAGTAGTTGGGACAGGGGATTGAAAGATACGCAGTATTTT. It encodes CASSWDRGLKDTQYF.

This sequence joins TRBV19 and TRBJ1-2; TRBD1 matches at 9 bases. CDR1 and CDR2 (germline): LNHDA, SQIVND (reference sequence). CDR3 size: 14 residues. With 5 bases clipped from V and 2 bases from J, the junction kept 3 bases outside the gene matches. The CDR3 reads CASSPGTGNYGYTF. The CDR3 coding sequence is TGTGCCAGTAGTCCGGGGACAGGGAACTATGGCTACACCTTC.

This clone was seen a few times. The V call is TRBV6-2 or TRBV6-3, the J call TRBJ2-3; 14 bases map to TRBD2. The CDR3 extends over 18 amino acids. With 3 bases clipped from V and 4 bases from J, the junction kept 9 bases outside the gene matches. Germline V lookup: CDR1 MNHEY, CDR2 SVGEGT. Here the CDR3 reads CASSYTGTSGRRPDTQYF. CDR3 in DNA: TGTGCCAGCAGTTATACCGGGACTAGCGGGAGACGACCAGATACGCAGTATTTT.

The rearrangement links TRBV4-1 to TRBJ1-2, with 8 bases matching TRBD1. Per the germline V gene, CDR1 is MGHRA and CDR2 is YSYEKL. The CDR3 loop spans 13 amino acids. V trimming: 4 bases; J trimming: 5 bases; junction bases outside the gene matches: 3. The CDR3 sequence: CASSLRTGYGYTF. CDR3 in DNA: TGCGCCAGCAGCCTTAGGACAGGGTATGGCTACACCTTC.

The V call is TRBV6-1, the J call TRBJ1-1, with TRBD1 as a possible D gene (5 bases). From germline, CDR1 is MNHNS and CDR2 SASEGT. V lost 0 bases, J lost 7 bases, and 15 bases lay in between. The CDR3 loop spans 15 amino acids. Here the CDR3 reads CASSEARQGKGEAFF. CDR3 sequence (DNA): TGTGCCAGCAGTGAAGCTCGTCAGGGAAAGGGTGAAGCTTTCTTT.

The CDR3 reads CASSYSGPTNTEAFF. Written as DNA, the CDR3 is TGTGCCAGCAGTTACTCGGGGCCGACCAACACTGAAGCTTTCTTT. V and J are TRBV6-5 and TRBJ1-1; D perhaps matches TRBD1 (5 bases). The germline gives CDR1 MNHEY, CDR2 SVGAGI. The CDR3 is 15 residues long. V was clipped by 0 bases and J by 2 bases, with 10 bases between them.

This clone was observed a handful of times. V usage is TRBV6-5 and J usage is TRBJ1-2; no definite D call. The CDR3 length is 12 residues. Germline V CDR1 and CDR2: MNHEY, SVGAGI. Trimming removed 5 bases at V and 0 bases at J, with 4 bases between. Here the CDR3 reads CASSTANYGYTF. The CDR3 DNA reads TGTGCCAGCAGTACAGCTAACTATGGCTACACCTTC.

This clone has only one observation. The chain joins TRBV30 to TRBJ2-7; 8 nucleotides align to TRBD1. The CDR3 consists of 13 residues. Germline trimming cut 4 bases from V and 9 bases from J; bases unmatched to any gene: 11. From germline, CDR1 is GTSNPN and CDR2 SVGIG (reference sequence). The CDR3 DNA reads TGTGCCTGGAATCAGGGGGCCCGTCAGGGGCAGTACTTC. Translated: CAWNQGARQGQYF.

The chain recombines TRBV3-1 (or the pseudogene TRBV3-2) with TRBJ2-3; TRBD2 matches 10 bases. With 4 bases clipped from V and 5 bases from J, the junction kept 12 bases outside the gene matches. CDR3 length: 17 amino acids. Germline V gives CDR1 LGHDT, CDR2 YNNKEL (reference sequence). The CDR3 protein is CASSRRFKVAGGDTQYF. The DNA for the CDR3 is TGTGCCAGCAGCCGGCGTTTTAAGGTAGCGGGAGGAGATACGCAGTATTTT.

This clone was seen once. V and J are TRBV6-5 and TRBJ1-6; the D gene is possibly TRBD1 (5 bases). Trimming cost V 4 bases and J 5 bases, with 9 bases left between them. Germline assignment: CDR1 MNHEY and CDR2 SVGAGI. This CDR3 has 14 residues. CDR3 loop: CASSSRGNNSPLHF. CDR3 DNA: TGTGCCAGCAGTTCCCGGGGGAATAATTCACCCCTCCACTTT.

V is TRBV24-1 and J is TRBJ2-5, with 15 bases identical to TRBD2. The CDR3 consists of 16 residues. Germline V gene lookup returns CDR1 KGHDR and CDR2 SFDVKD. J was trimmed by 5 bases and V by 2 bases; bases with no gene match: 2. CDR3 nucleotide sequence: TGTGCCACCAGTGATTCCGGACTAGCGGGAGGGGAGACCCAGTACTTC. Encoded protein: CATSDSGLAGGETQYF.

The chain joins TRBV12-3 or TRBV12-4 to TRBJ1-6; no clear D. The V gene lost 5 bases and the J gene lost 14 bases, with 10 bases spanning the gap. The CDR3 covers 11 residues. CDR3 bases: TGTGCCAGCAGTAAATCAAGCGCCCTCCACTTT. Its protein is CASSKSSALHF.

This clone was found a few times. The V call is TRBV25-1, the J call TRBJ1-1, with D possibly being TRBD1 (5 bases). Trimming pared 7 bases from V and 7 bases from J, leaving 13 bases between. Germline V gives CDR1 MGHDK, CDR2 SYGVNS. CDR3 length: 12 residues. In DNA form, the CDR3 reads TGTGCCAGCAAGGCTAAGGGGCATGAAGCTTTCTTT. Protein sequence: CASKAKGHEAFF.

This clone occurred once. The chain recombines TRBV19 with TRBJ2-2; perhaps TRBD2 as D (6 bases). CDR3 length equals 15 residues. Germline-derived CDR1 and CDR2 are LNHDA and SQIVND (reference sequence). V was trimmed by 1 base and J by 4 bases, leaving 10 bases between them. For the CDR3, the DNA is TGTGCCAGTAGTATAGCGGGAGAGAGCACCGGGGAGCTGTTTTTT. Protein product: CASSIAGESTGELFF.

The genes are TRBV10-1 and TRBJ2-3, with 8 bases fitting TRBD1. The CDR3 contains 14 residues. CDR1 and CDR2 from the germline V gene are WNHNN and SYGVQD (reference sequence). V shed 3 bases and J 3 bases; nucleotides not matched to a gene: 2. As DNA, the CDR3 is TGCGCCAGCAGTGATACAGGGGGTACAGATACGCAGTATTTT. Protein: CASSDTGGTDTQYF.

The gene calls are TRBV18 and TRBJ1-3, with 7 bases lining up with TRBD1. V lost 6 bases, J lost 7 bases, and 6 bases stayed unmatched. The CDR3 has 13 residues. Germline V gene sequence: CDR1 KGHSH, CDR2 LQKENI. CDR3 sequence reads: CASSLDRDNTIYF. The CDR3 nucleotides are TGTGCCAGCTCTCTCGACAGGGATAACACCATATATTTT.

This clone was seen a handful of times. V gene TRBV7-9 combines with J gene TRBJ1-5; D not resolved. Germline-derived CDR1 and CDR2 are SEHNR and FQNEAQ (reference sequence). The CDR3 contains 16 residues. Deletions cut 5 bases from V and 6 bases from J, with 20 bases between. The CDR3 protein is CASSQISGVLSQPQHF. The CDR3 nucleotides are TGTGCCAGCAGCCAAATTAGCGGGGTTTTGTCTCAGCCCCAGCATTTT.

The chain uses TRBV12-3 or TRBV12-4 and TRBJ2-2, with 8 nucleotides matching TRBD1. CDR3 size: 13 residues. The junction had 4 bases not matched to a gene; V was cut back by 6 bases and J by 7 bases. CDR3 DNA sequence: TGTGCCAGCAGAAAACAGGGGGTCGGGGAGCTGTTTTTT. Its translation: CASRKQGVGELFF.

A few counts support this clone. The rearrangement uses TRBV18 and TRBJ2-1; TRBD1 is a possible D gene (5 bases). Trimming removed 4 bases at V and 9 bases at J, with 10 bases between. Germline assignment: CDR1 KGHSH and CDR2 LQKENI. This CDR3 is built from 12 residues. CDR3 DNA sequence: TGTGCCAGCTCACTTCGCCAGGGTGAGCAGTTCTTC. This gives the protein CASSLRQGEQFF.

The chain links TRBV7-9 to TRBJ1-3; D gene uncertain. The germline gives CDR1 SEHNR, CDR2 FQNEAQ (reference sequence). CDR3 length: 15 amino acids. Between the trimmed V and J ends, which lost 7 bases and 2 bases, there was a span of 15 bases. The CDR3 sequence is CASTLSPGAGNTIYF. CDR3 coding DNA: TGTGCCAGCACCCTTAGCCCCGGGGCTGGAAACACCATATATTTT.

This sequence joins TRBV5-1 and TRBJ1-1; weak D call: TRBD1 (5 bases). Germline loops: CDR1 SGHRS, CDR2 YFSETQ. The CDR3 extends over 13 amino acids. Trimming took 0 bases from V and 11 from J, leaving 14 bases between them. The chain's CDR3 is CASSLDGQGSAFF. In DNA form, the CDR3 reads TGCGCCAGCAGCTTGGATGGTCAGGGCAGTGCTTTCTTT.

The chain recombines TRBV13 with TRBJ2-4; D is uncertain. The germline CDR1 and CDR2 sequences are PRHDT and FYEKMQ (reference sequence). V was pared by 3 bases and J by 5 bases, with 8 bases between. The CDR3 sequence is 13 residues long. The CDR3 spells CASSFGAENIQYF. The CDR3 DNA sequence: TGTGCCAGCAGCTTCGGAGCAGAAAACATTCAGTACTTC.